The TCR beta chain under discussion was sequenced for a study of blood T cells in healthy people across ages. Together with a sample-barcoded 5' primer, a J-beta primer mix was included in a second PCR lasting about 6 to 11 cycles. Each cDNA molecule was tagged by a template-switch adaptor that had 12 random nucleotides. TCRdb ran MiXCR on the 5' RACE reads and lists one entry per CDR3 protein. The sample shows 800,000 to 950,000 distinct CDR3 sequences, 36% of them seen only once. This clonotype has only a few counts. Its matching antigen is unknown. Broader study findings: With age, beta diversity per million T cells declined roughly linearly, significantly by over 35. Naive CD4+ cell counts and diversity both ran higher in long-lived than in aged donors.

CDR1 is SEHNR and CDR2 is FQNEAQ in the germline V gene (reference sequence). The CDR3 loop spans 12 amino acids. V lost 8 bases and J 9 bases, leaving 14 bases between the germline ends. Peripheral blood was drawn, 7.5 to 10 milliliters per donor. This receptor was identified in a man aged 18 to 29 in good health. The sequenced sample was blood. This chain uses TRBV7-9 with TRBJ1-5; no clear D. The CDR3 DNA sequence: TGTGCCAGCGACCCTGGGAGTCCGCCCCAGCATTTT. Translation gives CASDPGSPPQHF. Combining the CDR3 with reference TRBV7-9 and TRBJ1-5 gives the whole variable domain DTGVSQNPRHKITKRGQNVTFRCDPISEHNRLYWYRQTLGQGPEFLTYFQNEAQLEKSRLLSDRFSAERPKGSFSTLEIQRTEQGDSAMYLCASDPGSPPQHFGDGTRLSIL.